In its sample, the clone carrying this T cell receptor (beta chain) was seen a few times. This record comes from a study of blood T cell repertoires in COVID-19. TCRdb's table, derived via immunoSEQ multiplex PCR, lists solely in-frame clones and lacks some. Of fewer than 60,000 clones in the sample, about four fifths were seen once. The CDR3 covers 15 residues. The germline V gene encodes CDR1 SGDLS and CDR2 YYNGEE. With 4 bases removed from V and 9 bases from J, the gap between germline ends came to 19 bases. This chain joins TRBV9 and TRBJ2-2; D perhaps matches TRBD1 (5 bases). Sequencing was performed on peripheral blood. This sequence originates from a man aged 70 or older with active COVID-19. The CDR3 reads CASSLHPQVQRELFF. Written as DNA, the CDR3 is TGTGCCAGCAGCTTACACCCACAGGTGCAAAGGGAGCTGTTTTTT.